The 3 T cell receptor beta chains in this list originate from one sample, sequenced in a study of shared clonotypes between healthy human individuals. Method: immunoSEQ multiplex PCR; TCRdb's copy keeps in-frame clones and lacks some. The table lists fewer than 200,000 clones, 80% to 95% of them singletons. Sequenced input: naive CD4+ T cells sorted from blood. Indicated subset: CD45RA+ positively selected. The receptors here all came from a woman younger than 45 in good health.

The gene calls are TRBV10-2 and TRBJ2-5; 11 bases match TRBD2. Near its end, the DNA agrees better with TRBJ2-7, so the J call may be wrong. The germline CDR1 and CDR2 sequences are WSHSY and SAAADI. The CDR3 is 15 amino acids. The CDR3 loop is CASIPTSGRLVEQYF. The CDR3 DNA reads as TGCGCCAGCATTCCTACTAGCGGGAGATTGGTCGAGCAGTACTTC.

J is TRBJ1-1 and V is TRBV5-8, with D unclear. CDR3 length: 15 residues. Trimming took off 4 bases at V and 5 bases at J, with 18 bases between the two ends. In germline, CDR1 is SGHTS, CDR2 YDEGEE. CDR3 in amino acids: CASSPNGYLRTEAFF. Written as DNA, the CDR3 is TGTGCCAGCAGCCCGAATGGGTACCTGAGGACTGAAGCTTTCTTT.

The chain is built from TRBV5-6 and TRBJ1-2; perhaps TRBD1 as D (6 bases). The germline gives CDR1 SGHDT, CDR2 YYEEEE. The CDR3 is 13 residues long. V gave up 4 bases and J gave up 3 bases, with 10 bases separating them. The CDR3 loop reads CASSRDRHYGYTF. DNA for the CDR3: TGTGCCAGCAGCCGCGACAGGCACTATGGCTACACCTTC.